The 13 T cell receptor beta chains listed next were all sequenced from one sample in a study of ipilimumab plus nivolumab after autologous stem cell transplantation. Some clones are missing from TCRdb's copy, which holds only in-frame ones; the method was immunoSEQ multiplex PCR. The sample carries 9,500 to 10,000 clones, approximately 74% recorded once. The source was PBMCs, collected in a trial of ipilimumab plus nivolumab as post-transplant consolidation. Receptors were obtained from a female donor with multiple myeloma.

This sequence joins TRBV19 and TRBJ2-2; D not certain. V was pared by 3 bases and J by 7 bases, with 12 bases between. Per germline, CDR1 LNHDA and CDR2 SQIVND (reference sequence). The CDR3 runs 14 residues. The CDR3 reads CASSIGQFVGELFF. CDR3 bases: TGTGCCAGTAGTATCGGCCAGTTTGTCGGGGAGCTGTTTTTT.

This clone came up once. The rearrangement links TRBV6-1 to TRBJ2-3, with D possibly being TRBD1 or TRBD2 (5 bases each). The CDR3 spans 16 residues. Germline CDR1 is MNHNS and CDR2 is SASEGT. V lost 4 bases, J lost 6 bases, and 20 bases lay in between. The CDR3 sequence: CASSVSQSGTMDTQYF. The CDR3 nucleotides are TGTGCCAGCAGTGTGTCCCAGTCCGGGACCATGGATACGCAGTATTTT.

The V gene is TRBV7-6, the J gene TRBJ2-4; tentatively, D is TRBD1 (6 bases). With 5 bases removed from V and 4 bases from J, the gap between germline ends came to 9 bases. Germline V gene data show CDR1 as SGHVS and CDR2 as FNYEAQ. The CDR3 loop spans 13 amino acids. Written as DNA, the CDR3 is TGTGCCAGCAGCCCTGGACAGAAAAACATTCAGTACTTC. This gives the protein CASSPGQKNIQYF.

Concerning this clone itself: Other DNA sequences in the sample encode the same CDR3. This chain links TRBV5-1 with TRBJ1-1; no reliable D call. Germline CDR1 reads SGHRS; CDR2 reads YFSETQ. The CDR3 covers 15 residues. Trimming stripped 4 bases from V and 0 bases from J, with 13 bases between. As DNA, the CDR3 is TGCGCCAGCAGCCTCCTCCCCGGGATGAACACTGAAGCTTTCTTT. Residues: CASSLLPGMNTEAFF. Full variable domain (missing parts from reference TRBV5-1 and TRBJ1-1): KAGVTQTPRYLIKTRGQQVTLSCSPISGHRSVSWYQQTPGQGLQFLFEYFSETQRNKGNFPGRFSGRQFSNSRSEMNVSTLELGDSALYLCASSLLPGMNTEAFFGQGTRLTVV.

This clone was detected only a few times. V gene TRBV4-3 combines with J gene TRBJ2-2; tentative D call: TRBD2 (6 bases). The CDR3 runs to 16 residues. The V gene's germline CDR1 is LGHNA and CDR2 YSLEER. Trimming left V 5 bases short and J 0 bases short, with 13 bases between. CDR3 in amino acids: CASSIRLVANTGELFF. For the CDR3, the DNA is TGCGCCAGCAGCATCCGACTAGTCGCGAACACCGGGGAGCTGTTTTTT.

The chain joins TRBV6-5 to TRBJ2-7; 7 nucleotides align to TRBD1. The CDR3 spans 13 residues. Germline V lookup: CDR1 MNHEY, CDR2 SVGAGI. V shed 4 bases, J shed 9 bases, and the junction held 9 bases outside the gene matches. The CDR3 loop reads CASSLGQRGWQYF. CDR3 nucleotides: TGTGCCAGCAGTTTGGGACAGCGTGGCTGGCAGTACTTC.

The genes are TRBV12-2 and TRBJ2-7; TRBD2, the table's D call, was not compared with the DNA. TRBV12-2 is listed as a pseudogene. This CDR3 has 16 amino acids. This chain's CDR3 is CASRLPMERALYEQYF. The CDR3 DNA reads TGTGCAAGTCGCCTCCCAATGGAGAGGGCCCTCTACGAGCAGTACTTC.

This clone was observed once. The rearrangement joins TRBV7-2 to TRBJ2-3; D unclear. The CDR3 is made up of 13 amino acids. Germline CDR1 reads SGHTA; CDR2 reads FQGNSA. V lost 3 bases to trimming and J lost 1 base, with 5 bases between them. The CDR3 here is CASSFGGTDTQYF. The CDR3 region has the DNA TGTGCCAGCAGCTTTGGCGGCACAGATACGCAGTATTTT.

The genes are TRBV15 and TRBJ2-2; D not certain. The ends were cut back, 6 bases at V and 4 bases at J, with 12 bases in the middle. The CDR3 spans 14 residues. Germline CDR1 reads LNHNV; CDR2 reads YYDKDF (reference sequence). The CDR3 DNA reads as TGTGCCACCAGTTTGGGTGGGTCCACCGGGGAGCTGTTTTTT. Residues: CATSLGGSTGELFF.

In its sample, this clone was seen a few times. The chain has TRBV19 and TRBJ1-2; D remains ambiguous. V gave up 3 bases and J gave up 5 bases, with 13 bases separating them. This CDR3 region has 14 residues. Germline assignment: CDR1 LNHDA and CDR2 SQIVND (reference sequence). The CDR3 loop is CASSIPRRPYGYTF. CDR3 sequence (DNA): TGTGCCAGTAGTATCCCCCGCAGGCCTTATGGCTACACCTTC.

In this sample, this clone turned up a few times. The CDR3 sequence: CASSPLQGEAFF. For the CDR3, the DNA is TGTGCCAGCTCACCATTGCAGGGGGAAGCTTTCTTT. This chain links TRBV18 with TRBJ1-1; tentatively, D is TRBD1 (6 bases). Germline V gene sequence: CDR1 KGHSH, CDR2 LQKENI. The CDR3 consists of 12 residues. Between the trimmed V and J ends, which lost 2 bases and 8 bases, there was a span of 9 bases. Full variable domain (remainder filled in from reference TRBV18 and TRBJ1-1): NAGVMQNPRHLVRRRGQEARLRCSPMKGHSHVYWYRQLPEEGLKFMVYLQKENIIDESGMPKERFSAEFPKEGPSILRIQQVVRGDSAAYFCASSPLQGEAFFGQGTRLTVV.

CDR3 region: CAAGLLNTQYF. DNA of the CDR3: TGTGCCGCCGGGCTTTTGAATACGCAGTATTTT. J is TRBJ2-3 and V is TRBV6-1; D gene unclear. Germline V gene sequence: CDR1 MNHNS, CDR2 SASEGT. V dropped 11 bases and J dropped 7 bases, with 13 bases sitting between them. The CDR3 consists of 11 residues.

This clone was observed once. This rearrangement joins TRBV28 to TRBJ2-7; 7 bases match TRBD1. This CDR3 has 12 residues. V lost 8 bases and J lost 5; bases outside the gene matches: 6. The germline V gene encodes CDR1 MDHEN and CDR2 SYDVKM. CDR3 DNA sequence: TGTGCCAGCCAGACAGGGACCGACGAGCAGTACTTC. It encodes CASQTGTDEQYF.